The T cell receptor (beta chain) described here comes from a study of cytomegalovirus exposure and HLA in healthy donors. The PCR employed 60 Vbeta primers together with 13 Jbeta primers. Profiled with immunoSEQ multiplex PCR; TCRdb holds only in-frame clones, not every one. The table has 130,000 or so clones, approximately 82% seen once. CDR3 length: 14 amino acids. With V trimmed by 1 base and J by 4 bases, 4 bases remained unmatched. Germline CDR1 and CDR2: SQVTM and ANQGSEA. The sequenced sample consisted of PBMCs. This clonotype was obtained from a man aged 35-49 years in good health and CMV-seronegative. This sequence joins TRBV29-1 and TRBJ2-3; the match to TRBD2 covers 8 bases. The CDR3 DNA reads as TGCAGCGTTGAAGGGGGGCGGGGGGCAGATACGCAGTATTTT. Protein product: CSVEGGRGADTQYF.